These 20 T cell receptor beta chains share one sample of origin, sequenced in a study of shared clonotypes between healthy human individuals. Sequenced by immunoSEQ multiplex PCR; TCRdb stores in-frame clones only, minus some. In the table there are millions of clones, 85% to 95% of which are singletons. The specimen was naive CD4+ T cells sorted from blood. Stated subset: CD45RA+ positively selected. Receptor source: a man between 18 and 35 years old in good health.

The chain links TRBV19 to TRBJ1-5; D unresolved. V gave up 9 bases and J gave up 1 base, with 7 bases separating them. Germline V gene data show CDR1 as LNHDA and CDR2 as SQIVND (reference sequence). The CDR3 spans 12 residues. CDR3: CASQKSNQPQHF. CDR3 nucleotide sequence: TGTGCCAGCCAGAAAAGCAATCAGCCCCAGCATTTT.

The chain couples TRBV11-3 to TRBJ2-3; D is ambiguous. The CDR3 length is 14 residues. Germline V gene data show CDR1 as SGHNT and CDR2 as YENEEA. Trimming took off 4 bases at V and 0 bases at J, with 8 bases between the two ends. The CDR3 region is CASSSGFSTDTQYF. The CDR3 DNA sequence: TGTGCCAGCAGCTCAGGATTTAGCACAGATACGCAGTATTTT.

This sequence joins TRBV6-5 and TRBJ1-5, with 8 bases identical to TRBD1. This CDR3 is 15 amino acids long. The ends lost 4 bases at V and 6 bases at J; junction bases unmatched: 8. Per the germline V gene, CDR1 is MNHEY and CDR2 is SVGAGI. CDR3 protein: CASSSGQGRSQPQHF. The CDR3 DNA reads as TGTGCCAGCAGTTCAGGACAGGGCCGGTCTCAGCCCCAGCATTTT.

In nucleotides, the CDR3 is TGCGCCAGCAGTGAGGAGTCCTACGAGCAGTACTTC. It yields the protein CASSEESYEQYF. The chain is built from TRBV10-1 and TRBJ2-7, with unresolved D. Germline V gives CDR1 WNHNN, CDR2 SYGVQD (reference sequence). V was clipped by 2 bases and J by 1 base, with 3 bases between them. This CDR3 comprises 12 residues.

J is TRBJ2-7 and V is TRBV11-2; TRBD2 matches at 11 bases. V shed 1 base, J shed 6 bases, and the junction held 14 bases outside the gene matches. This CDR3 has 18 residues. CDR1 is SGHAT, CDR2 FQNNGV, per germline. CDR3 sequence reads: CASSLVMSSGRTRGEQYF. In DNA, the CDR3 is TGTGCCAGCAGCTTAGTAATGTCTAGCGGGAGGACCCGGGGCGAGCAGTACTTC.

For this clone: At the DNA level, this CDR3 is encoded by other sequences in the same sample as well. The chain uses TRBV5-1 and TRBJ2-3; no reliable D call. Germline V gene lookup returns CDR1 SGHRS and CDR2 YFSETQ. The length of the CDR3 is 12 residues. V was cut by 0 bases and J by 6 bases, with 5 bases left in between. The CDR3 bases are TGCGCCAGCAGCTTGGGACTGGATACGCAGTATTTT. Encoded protein: CASSLGLDTQYF.

This chain uses TRBV5-1 with TRBJ2-2, with 7 nucleotides matching TRBD1. The CDR3 runs to 14 residues. In germline, CDR1 is SGHRS, CDR2 YFSETQ. The V segment lost 7 bases and the J segment 6 bases; nucleotides outside the gene matches: 9. The CDR3 nucleotides are TGCGCCAGCGCAAAACAGGGGTTGGCCGGGGAGCTGTTTTTT. Protein sequence: CASAKQGLAGELFF. Complete variable domain (other parts from reference TRBV5-1 and TRBJ2-2): KAGVTQTPRYLIKTRGQQVTLSCSPISGHRSVSWYQQTPGQGLQFLFEYFSETQRNKGNFPGRFSGRQFSNSRSEMNVSTLELGDSALYLCASAKQGLAGELFFGEGSRLTVL.

The rearrangement joins TRBV5-5 to TRBJ1-4; TRBD1 agrees at 7 bases. Germline loops: CDR1 SGHKS, CDR2 YYEKEE (reference sequence). Germline trimming cut 2 bases from V and 2 bases from J; bases unmatched to any gene: 6. The CDR3 is 16 residues long. The DNA for the CDR3 is TGTGCCAGCAGCTTAGGGCCACAGGGGACTAATGAAAAACTGTTTTTT. Translated: CASSLGPQGTNEKLFF.

This rearrangement joins TRBV5-6 to TRBJ1-1; D gene unclear. The germline V and J ends were trimmed by 0 bases and 1 base, with 7 bases remaining between them. Germline CDR1 is SGHDT and CDR2 is YYEEEE. The CDR3 consists of 14 residues. Here the CDR3 DNA reads TGTGCCAGCAGCTTGGTGCTGAAGAACACTGAAGCTTTCTTT. Amino acids: CASSLVLKNTEAFF.

This chain uses TRBV6-5 with TRBJ2-3; TRBD2 matches 7 bases. CDR1 is MNHEY and CDR2 is SVGAGI in the germline V gene. This CDR3 region has 15 residues. Losses at the gene ends were 5 bases for V and 2 bases for J; bases not matched to a gene: 7. CDR3 sequence reads: CASSRTSADTDTQYF. The CDR3 coding sequence is TGTGCCAGCAGTCGCACTAGCGCCGACACAGATACGCAGTATTTT.

V gene TRBV6-1 combines with J gene TRBJ1-5; D call uncertain. CDR1 and CDR2 from the germline V gene are MNHNS and SASEGT. V was trimmed by 3 bases and J by 1 base, leaving 7 bases between them. This CDR3 spans 14 amino acids. Here the CDR3 DNA reads TGTGCCAGCAGTGAGATAAAGAGCAATCAGCCCCAGCATTTT. Residues: CASSEIKSNQPQHF.

The J gene is TRBJ1-4, the V gene TRBV2; 7 bases are a match to TRBD1. Germline V lookup: CDR1 SNHLY, CDR2 FYNNEI. J was trimmed by 3 bases and V by 6 bases; bases with no gene match: 7. The CDR3 covers 15 residues. In DNA form, the CDR3 reads TGTGCCAGCAGGGGTACAGGGGCGGCTAATGAAAAACTGTTTTTT. Translation gives CASRGTGAANEKLFF.

Concerning this clone itself: The sample carries other DNA sequences with the same CDR3. V gene TRBV6-5 combines with J gene TRBJ2-7; possibly TRBD2 for D (5 bases). V dropped 2 bases and J dropped 7 bases, with 12 bases sitting between them. Germline loops: CDR1 MNHEY, CDR2 SVGAGI. The CDR3 covers 13 residues. The CDR3, as DNA: TGTGCCAGCAGTTACGGTCTAGCCGGAGAGCAGTACTTC. It yields the protein CASSYGLAGEQYF.

The chain recombines TRBV10-3 with TRBJ2-6, with D possibly matching TRBD2 (5 bases). Germline V lookup: CDR1 ENHRY, CDR2 SYGVKD. Trimming cost V 6 bases and J 1 base, with 19 bases left between them. CDR3 length equals 18 residues. The CDR3, as DNA: TGTGCCATCAGGCGGGTGAGGGAAAGCGAGTCTGGGGCCAACGTCCTGACTTTC. As protein: CAIRRVRESESGANVLTF.

The CDR3 spells CASSLETWSSGNTIYF. The CDR3 DNA is TGTGCCAGCAGCTTAGAAACTTGGTCCTCTGGAAACACCATATATTTT. The rearrangement uses TRBV7-8 and TRBJ1-3; the D is unclear. In germline, CDR1 is SGHVS, CDR2 FQNEAQ. CDR3 length: 16 amino acids. V shed 1 base and J shed 0 bases, with 10 bases lying between them.

V is TRBV29-1 and J is TRBJ2-3, with D hard to call. V lost 7 bases, J lost 0 bases, and 11 bases lay in between. This CDR3 region has 13 residues. CDR1 is SQVTM and CDR2 is ANQGSEA in the germline V gene. The CDR3 reads CSAQSSSTDTQYF. CDR3 nucleotide sequence: TGCAGCGCACAGTCCTCTAGCACAGATACGCAGTATTTT.

The gene calls are TRBV6-1 and TRBJ1-5; 7 nucleotides match TRBD1. This CDR3 contains 15 residues. Per germline, CDR1 MNHNS and CDR2 SASEGT. Trimming cost V 6 bases and J 1 base; bases outside gene matches: 6. The CDR3 sequence is CASRPRGDSNQPQHF. For the CDR3, the DNA is TGTGCCAGCAGACCCAGGGGGGACAGCAATCAGCCCCAGCATTTT.

Notes on this clone: In the same sample, other DNA sequences code for this CDR3. This chain uses TRBV5-1 with TRBJ2-3; 7 bases match TRBD1. Germline loops: CDR1 SGHRS, CDR2 YFSETQ. Unmatched junction bases numbered 3, after V lost 4 bases and J lost 1 base. The CDR3 is 14 amino acids. The CDR3 nucleotides are TGCGCCAGCAGCCAGGGGACAGGCACAGATACGCAGTATTTT. Its translation is CASSQGTGTDTQYF.

The chain couples TRBV7-2 to TRBJ2-2, with D possibly TRBD1 on 6 matching bases. In germline, CDR1 is SGHTA, CDR2 FQGNSA. The CDR3 contains 16 residues. The ends were cut back, 7 bases at V and 0 bases at J, with 15 bases in the middle. The CDR3 reads CASTNPGGANTGELFF. DNA for the CDR3: TGTGCCAGCACCAACCCTGGGGGCGCGAACACCGGGGAGCTGTTTTTT.

The rearrangement joins TRBV10-3 to TRBJ1-6, with TRBD1 as a possible D gene (6 bases). Germline-derived CDR1 and CDR2 are ENHRY and SYGVKD. V was cut by 3 bases and J by 8 bases, with 11 bases left in between. The CDR3 totals 14 residues. This CDR3 is CAISESPGDSPLHF. The CDR3 nucleotides are TGTGCCATCAGTGAATCCCCAGGGGATTCACCCCTCCACTTT.